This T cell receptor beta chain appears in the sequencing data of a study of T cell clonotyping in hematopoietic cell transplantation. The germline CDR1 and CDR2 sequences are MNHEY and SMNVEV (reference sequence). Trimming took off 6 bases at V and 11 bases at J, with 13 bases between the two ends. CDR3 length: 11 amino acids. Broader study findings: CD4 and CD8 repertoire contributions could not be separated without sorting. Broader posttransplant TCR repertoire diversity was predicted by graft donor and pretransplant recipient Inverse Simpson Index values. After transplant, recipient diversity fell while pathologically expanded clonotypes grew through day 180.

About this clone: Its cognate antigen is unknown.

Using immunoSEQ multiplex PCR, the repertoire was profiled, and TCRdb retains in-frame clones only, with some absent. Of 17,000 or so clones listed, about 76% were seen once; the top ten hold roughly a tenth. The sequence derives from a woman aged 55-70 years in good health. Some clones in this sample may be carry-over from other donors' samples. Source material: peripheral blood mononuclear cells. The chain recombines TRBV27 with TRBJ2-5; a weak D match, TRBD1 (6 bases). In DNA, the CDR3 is TGTGCCAGCAGGGGGGCCGCGGAGCAGTACTTC. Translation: CASRGAAEQYF.